Following are 28 T cell receptor beta chains from one sample sequenced in a study of patients and donors after allogeneic stem cell transplantation. TCRdb recomputed calls from the RT-PCR reads with MiXCR, one row per CDR3 protein. The sample shows about a million distinct CDR3 sequences, around 17% of them seen only once. Sequenced: blood, either unsorted or a sorted T cell fraction (not recorded which). Receptors were obtained from a human donor who was either an allogeneic HSCT recipient or a stem cell or donor lymphocyte infusion donor (not recorded which). It is not recorded whose cells these are; they may come from a transplant donor.

The chain links TRBV2 to TRBJ1-2; D perhaps matches TRBD1 (5 bases). From germline, CDR1 is SNHLY and CDR2 FYNNEI. CDR3 length: 14 residues. V shed 2 bases and J shed 8 bases, with 15 bases lying between them. Written as DNA, the CDR3 is TGTGCCAGCAGTGAATCGAGGGGAATATACGGCTACACCTTC. The encoded protein is CASSESRGIYGYTF.

The rearrangement links TRBV6-4 to TRBJ1-1; 7 bases match TRBD1. V dropped 0 bases and J dropped 11; count of bases not matched to a gene: 6. This CDR3 comprises 13 residues. Germline V gives CDR1 MRHNA, CDR2 SNTAGT. CDR3 bases: TGTGCCAGCAGTGACTCACCGGGACAGAGGGCTTTCTTT. Protein sequence: CASSDSPGQRAFF.

Remarks on this clonotype: An end of the junction does not agree with germline; a read error may underlie this. The chain couples TRBV7-2 to TRBJ1-4, with TRBD1 matching 9 bases. The CDR3 spans 16 residues. Per the germline V gene, CDR1 is SGHTA and CDR2 is FQGNSA. CDR3 residues: CASSRDRVATNGKLFF. CDR3 coding DNA: TGTGCCAGCAGTCGGGACAGGGTGGCAACTAATGGAAAACTGTTTTTT. Supplemented by reference TRBV7-2 and TRBJ1-4, the full variable domain reads GAGVSQSPSNKVTEKGKDVELRCDPISGHTALYWYRQSLGQGLEFLIYFQGNSAPDKSGLPSDRFSAERTGGSVSTLTIQRTQQEDSAVYLCASSRDRVATNGKLFFGSGTQLSVL.

CDR3 sequence: CASSATGVAKNIQYF. The CDR3 DNA reads as TGTGCCAGCAGCGCCACAGGGGTAGCCAAAAACATTCAGTACTTC. The chain employs TRBV7-9 and TRBJ2-4; 7 nucleotides align to TRBD1. V shed 5 bases, J shed 0 bases, and the junction held 4 bases outside the gene matches. CDR1 is SEHNR, CDR2 FQNEAQ, per germline (reference sequence). The CDR3 totals 15 residues.

The chain combines TRBV20-1 with TRBJ1-5; D perhaps matches TRBD1 (5 bases). Germline loops: CDR1 DFQATT, CDR2 SNEGSKA (reference sequence). V lost 0 bases, J lost 6 bases, and 18 bases lay in between. The CDR3 is 16 amino acids. The CDR3 protein is CSAREGGEVGGQPQHF. CDR3 bases: TGCAGTGCTAGAGAGGGGGGGGAAGTTGGTGGTCAGCCCCAGCATTTT.

The V call is TRBV5-5, the J call TRBJ1-4; D ambiguous. V lost 4 bases and J 2 bases, leaving 12 bases between the germline ends. Germline CDR1 reads SGHKS; CDR2 reads YYEKEE (reference sequence). This CDR3 is built from 15 residues. In DNA form, the CDR3 reads TGTGCCAGCAGCCGTCCCACTGGGACTAATGAAAAACTGTTTTTT. It is translated as CASSRPTGTNEKLFF.

The chain carries TRBV5-1 and TRBJ2-5; 8 bases agree with TRBD1. The ends lost 3 bases at V and 1 base at J; junction bases unmatched: 5. The CDR3 covers 15 residues. In germline, CDR1 is SGHRS, CDR2 YFSETQ. CDR3 region: CASSSRGTGQETQYF. The DNA for the CDR3 is TGCGCCAGCAGCTCTCGGGGGACAGGCCAAGAGACCCAGTACTTC.

This chain uses TRBV19 with TRBJ2-1; 7 bases align to TRBD2. CDR1 and CDR2 from the germline V gene are LNHDA and SQIVND (reference sequence). The CDR3 is made up of 13 amino acids. Trimming cost V 6 bases and J 5 bases; bases outside gene matches: 4. The CDR3 loop is CASRAGTNNEQFF. As DNA, the CDR3 is TGTGCCAGTAGGGCCGGGACTAACAATGAGCAGTTCTTC.

The chain carries TRBV25-1 and TRBJ2-7; TRBD2 aligns across 11 bases. V gave up 4 bases and J gave up 4 bases; unmatched junction bases: 9. CDR3 length: 16 residues. The germline CDR1 and CDR2 sequences are MGHDK and SYGVNS. CDR3 DNA sequence: TGTGCCAGCAGTGGCGATAGCGGGAGGGCCCGATACGAGCAGTACTTC. Amino acids: CASSGDSGRARYEQYF.

This clonotype was recorded once. The V call is TRBV20-1, the J call TRBJ2-7; no definite D call. Germline V gene lookup returns CDR1 DFQATT and CDR2 SNEGSKA (reference sequence). This CDR3 is 13 amino acids long. V shed 4 bases and J shed 3 bases, with 13 bases lying between them. CDR3: CSANSLSDYEQYF. The CDR3, as DNA: TGCAGTGCTAACAGCCTCAGCGACTACGAGCAGTACTTC.

This sequence joins TRBV6-2 or TRBV6-3 and TRBJ2-7; D assignment may be TRBD1 or TRBD2 (5 bases each). Germline V gives CDR1 MNHEY, CDR2 SVGEGT. Trimming took 0 bases from V and 5 from J, leaving 11 bases between them. The CDR3 contains 14 residues. Here the CDR3 reads CASSYSWGKNEQYF. In nucleotides, the CDR3 is TGTGCCAGCAGTTACTCTTGGGGGAAGAACGAGCAGTACTTC.

This clonotype was seen more than once but under ten times. The chain links TRBV5-6 to TRBJ1-5, with 9 bases that match TRBD1. There are 15 residues in the CDR3. In germline, CDR1 is SGHDT, CDR2 YYEEEE. V was pared by 4 bases and J by 7 bases, with 9 bases of the junction left unmatched. The CDR3 region is CASSVRDRVRQPQHF. The CDR3 nucleotides are TGTGCCAGCAGCGTCCGGGACAGGGTAAGACAGCCCCAGCATTTT.

The chain uses TRBV24-1 and TRBJ2-7; D is possibly TRBD1 or TRBD2 (7 bases each). Germline V CDR1 and CDR2: KGHDR, SFDVKD. The CDR3 loop spans 13 amino acids. Trimming left V 7 bases short and J 6 bases short, with 15 bases between. The CDR3, as DNA: TGTGCCACCAGCAGGGGGGGACGGCCCGAGCAGTACTTC. Amino acid sequence: CATSRGGRPEQYF.

This clonotype was seen a few times. The chain joins TRBV5-1 to TRBJ2-7; D not resolved. Germline V CDR1 and CDR2: SGHRS, YFSETQ. This CDR3 has 14 residues. Trimming removed 0 bases from V and 0 bases from J, with 7 bases in between. The CDR3 DNA reads as TGCGCCAGCAGCTTGGGGGTTGCCTCCTACGAGCAGTACTTC. This codes for CASSLGVASYEQYF.

This clonotype has at least ten counts. The CDR3 loop is CAISEMRAEQFF. CDR3 in DNA: TGTGCCATCAGTGAGATGCGGGCAGAGCAGTTCTTC. The chain combines TRBV10-3 with TRBJ2-1, with D possibly TRBD2 on 5 matching bases. This CDR3 has 12 residues. V was pared by 2 bases and J by 10 bases, with 9 bases between. Germline V gene data show CDR1 as ENHRY and CDR2 as SYGVKD.

A few counts support this clonotype. The chain joins TRBV29-1 to TRBJ1-5; D call uncertain. CDR3 length equals 16 residues. From germline, CDR1 is SQVTM and CDR2 ANQGSEA. V lost 0 bases, J lost 0 bases, and 12 bases lay in between. The CDR3 protein is CSVEDGEGYSNQPQHF. The CDR3 coding sequence is TGCAGCGTTGAAGATGGAGAAGGTTATAGCAATCAGCCCCAGCATTTT. Drawing the rest from reference TRBV29-1 and TRBJ1-5, the complete variable domain is SAVISQKPSRDICQRGTSLTIQCQVDSQVTMMFWYRQQPGQSLTLIATANQGSEATYESGFVIDKFPISRPNLTFSTLTVSNMSPEDSSIYLCSVEDGEGYSNQPQHFGDGTRLSIL.

This rearrangement joins TRBV5-1 to TRBJ2-5, with D possibly TRBD2 on 6 matching bases. V shed 4 bases and J shed 2 bases, with 18 bases lying between them. The CDR3 is made up of 16 amino acids. Germline CDR1 SGHRS, CDR2 YFSETQ. The CDR3 nucleotides are TGCGCCAGCAGCAGCGCTCGTCTAGCGTCTCAAGAGACCCAGTACTTC. This gives the protein CASSSARLASQETQYF.

This clonotype occurred a few times. V and J are TRBV6-2 or TRBV6-3 and TRBJ2-1; no clear D gene. Germline lookup yields CDR1 MNHEY and CDR2 SVGEGT. Trimming cost V 7 bases and J 6 bases, with 10 bases left between them. This CDR3 comprises 12 residues. CDR3 nucleotide sequence: TGTGCCAGCACCCCTCCGTCCAATGAGCAGTTCTTC. Protein: CASTPPSNEQFF.

The chain recombines TRBV12-3 or TRBV12-4 with TRBJ1-6, with no clear D. This CDR3 has 15 amino acids. The V and J ends lost 6 bases and 7 bases respectively, with 16 bases between them. The CDR3: CASSPQKSPNSPLHF. CDR3 nucleotides: TGTGCCAGCAGCCCACAGAAATCTCCAAATTCACCCCTCCACTTT.

The V gene is TRBV7-9, the J gene TRBJ1-4; a weak D match, TRBD1 (5 bases). CDR1 is SEHNR, CDR2 FQNEAQ, per germline (reference sequence). Trimming cost V 0 bases and J 7 bases, with 6 bases left between them. The CDR3 length is 13 residues. The CDR3 sequence is CASSLAGVEKLFF. In DNA form, the CDR3 reads TGTGCCAGCAGCTTAGCAGGGGTTGAAAAACTGTTTTTT.

The rearrangement joins TRBV4-3 to TRBJ2-4, with 8 bases that match TRBD1. From germline, CDR1 is LGHNA and CDR2 YSLEER. The junction had 13 bases not matched to a gene; V was cut back by 0 bases and J by 0 bases. The CDR3 contains 20 residues. The CDR3 region is CASSQEVGQGARGAKNIQYF. CDR3 nucleotides: TGCGCCAGCAGCCAAGAGGTCGGGCAGGGGGCGAGGGGAGCCAAAAACATTCAGTACTTC.

This clonotype was counted a few times. The genes are TRBV20-1 and TRBJ2-3; 16 positions agree with TRBD2. The CDR3 consists of 18 residues. The germline V gene encodes CDR1 DFQATT and CDR2 SNEGSKA (reference sequence). V lost 5 bases, J lost 1 base, and 9 bases stayed unmatched. CDR3 residues: CSAGPGLAGGPGTDTQYF. CDR3 DNA sequence: TGCAGTGCTGGACCGGGACTAGCGGGGGGGCCGGGCACAGATACGCAGTATTTT.

This clonotype has more than one count but fewer than ten. This chain uses TRBV4-2 with TRBJ2-7; possible D gene TRBD1, 6 bases. This CDR3 spans 13 amino acids. Germline V gives CDR1 LGHNA, CDR2 YNFKEQ. Trimming left V 1 base short and J 7 bases short, with 11 bases between. The CDR3 nucleotides are TGTGCCAGCAGCCAAGCCCCCACAGGGGAGCAGTACTTC. Amino acids: CASSQAPTGEQYF.

The rearrangement joins TRBV20-1 to TRBJ2-1, with D hard to call. Trimming cost V 0 bases and J 10 bases, with 7 bases left between them. Germline loops: CDR1 DFQATT, CDR2 SNEGSKA (reference sequence). The CDR3 runs 11 residues. The CDR3 nucleotides read TGCAGTGCTAGAGATCTACCGGAGCAGTTCTTC. Translated, it gives CSARDLPEQFF.

The V and J genes are TRBV12-5 and TRBJ1-5; D gene unclear. CDR1 LGHNT and CDR2 FRNRAP come from the germline V gene. This CDR3 region has 17 residues. The ends were cut back, 0 bases at V and 0 bases at J, with 12 bases in the middle. This chain's CDR3 is CASGLVLGEYSNQPQHF. The CDR3 DNA sequence: TGTGCTAGTGGTTTGGTACTCGGGGAGTATAGCAATCAGCCCCAGCATTTT.

This clonotype was counted between two and nine times. This sequence joins TRBV29-1 and TRBJ1-1; D perhaps matches TRBD1 (6 bases). Germline CDR1 and CDR2: SQVTM and ANQGSEA. The V end was cut by 3 bases, the J end by 6 bases, with 20 bases between. This CDR3 spans 15 amino acids. The CDR3: CSVDDRGRGRAEAFF. DNA for the CDR3: TGCAGCGTTGATGACCGGGGGCGAGGAAGGGCTGAAGCTTTCTTT.

The table lists this clonotype with a few counts. The J gene is TRBJ1-2, the V gene TRBV12-3 or TRBV12-4; TRBD1 might be the D (5 bases). The CDR3 is made up of 13 amino acids. The V gene lost 0 bases and the J gene lost 8 bases, with 10 bases spanning the gap. CDR3 nucleotides: TGTGCCAGCAGTTTAGCGGGGGTGAGGGGCTACACCTTC. Its protein is CASSLAGVRGYTF.

The chain's CDR3 is CATSDGGHTEAFF. For the CDR3, the DNA is TGTGCCACCAGTGATGGGGGACACACTGAAGCTTTCTTT. The chain employs TRBV24-1 and TRBJ1-1, with a tentative D call TRBD1 (5 bases). The CDR3 runs 13 residues. V was pared by 3 bases and J by 3 bases, with 7 bases between. CDR1 is KGHDR and CDR2 is SFDVKD in the germline V gene.